This T cell receptor (beta chain) was identified in a study of T cell clonotyping in hematopoietic cell transplantation. General study findings and limits: Recipient TCR diversity dropped after transplant; expanded clonotypes rose from day 30 to 180. At the given depth, recipient repertoires were over 95% de novo clonotypes. CD4 and CD8 repertoire contributions could not be separated without sorting.

The CDR3 contains 16 residues. Trimming removed 1 base from V and 4 bases from J, with 19 bases in between. Germline V gene lookup returns CDR1 GTSNPN and CDR2 SVGIG (reference sequence). The data were produced by immunoSEQ multiplex PCR, yet TCRdb's version contains in-frame clones alone and is incomplete. The table shows approximately 16,000 clones, with almost 90% occurring only once. With respect to this clone: Its target is not known.

This clonotype originated in a man aged 45-65 years in good health. Some clones in this sample may be carry-over from other donors' samples. The chain is built from TRBV30 and TRBJ2-5, with D possibly TRBD1 on 7 matching bases. Sequenced input: peripheral blood mononuclear cells. DNA for the CDR3: TGTGCCTGGAGTGGGTGGAGGGGGCAACGGGGAGAGACCCAGTACTTC. Its protein product is CAWSGWRGQRGETQYF.